This entry concerns a single T cell receptor beta chain. This record belongs to a study of T cells after yellow fever vaccination. TCRdb redid the calling of the 5' RACE reads with MiXCR, one entry per CDR3 protein. Altogether 45,000 to 65,000 distinct CDR3 sequences are present, about 6.3% being singletons, with the ten largest covering roughly a quarter. Trimming shortened V by 3 bases and J by 5 bases, and 10 bases separated the two germline ends. The CDR3 covers 13 residues. CDR1 and CDR2 (germline): LNHDA, SQIVND (reference sequence). This rearrangement joins TRBV19 to TRBJ1-1; no reliable D call. This sequence originates from a man between 18 and 35 years old who received the YFV17D yellow fever vaccine. Sequencing used CD8+ T cells not binding an NS4B(214-222) dextramer, sorted from PBMCs, obtained about 49 days after the first yellow fever vaccination. The CDR3 DNA follows: TGTGCCAGTAGTATGTTCGGGATGACTGAAGCTTTCTTT. It translates to CASSMFGMTEAFF.